In this sample, the clone carrying this TCR beta chain turned up many times. The data stem from a study of T-cell reconstitution after alpha-beta-depleted transplantation in children. A TCRbeta library incorporating unique molecular identifiers was prepared. MiXCR, run by TCRdb on the PCR reads, gives a single entry per CDR3 protein. Here the sample spans approximately 590,000 distinct CDR3 sequences, about 11% being singletons. The CDR3 runs 15 residues. V lost 6 bases, J lost 7 bases, and 12 bases stayed unmatched. CDR1 and CDR2 from the germline V gene are MGHDK and SYGVNS. The gene calls are TRBV25-1 and TRBJ2-1; TRBD2 aligns across 7 bases. Sequenced material: PBMCs from the stem cell graft donor, taken from the stem cell graft. The TCR comes from a human donor who donated a stem cell graft to a child with acute myeloid leukemia. This chain's CDR3 is CASSKRERGGNEQFF. The DNA for the CDR3 is TGTGCCAGCAGCAAAAGGGAAAGGGGAGGGAATGAGCAGTTCTTC.